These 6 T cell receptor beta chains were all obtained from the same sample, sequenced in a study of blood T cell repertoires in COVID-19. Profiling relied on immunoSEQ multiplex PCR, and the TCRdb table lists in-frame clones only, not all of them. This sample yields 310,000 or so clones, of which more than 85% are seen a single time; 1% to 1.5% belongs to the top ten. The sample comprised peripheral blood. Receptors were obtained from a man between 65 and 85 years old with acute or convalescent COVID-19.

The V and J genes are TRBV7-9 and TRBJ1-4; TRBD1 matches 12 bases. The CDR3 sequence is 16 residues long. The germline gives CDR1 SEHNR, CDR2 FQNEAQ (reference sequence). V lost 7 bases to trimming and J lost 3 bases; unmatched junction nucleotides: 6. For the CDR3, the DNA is TGTGCCAGCACCCCGGGACAGGGGGCAGCTAATGAAAAACTGTTTTTT. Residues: CASTPGQGAANEKLFF.

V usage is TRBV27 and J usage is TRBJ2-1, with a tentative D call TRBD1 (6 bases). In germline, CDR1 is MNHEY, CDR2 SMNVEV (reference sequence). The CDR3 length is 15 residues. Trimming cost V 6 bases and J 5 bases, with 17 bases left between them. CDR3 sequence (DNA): TGTGCCAGCAGAGCAGGGGCCTACGGGGACAATGAGCAGTTCTTC. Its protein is CASRAGAYGDNEQFF.

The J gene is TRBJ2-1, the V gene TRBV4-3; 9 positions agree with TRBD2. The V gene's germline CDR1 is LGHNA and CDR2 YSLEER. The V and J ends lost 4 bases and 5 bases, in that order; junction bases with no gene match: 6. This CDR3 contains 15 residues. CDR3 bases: TGCGCCAGCAGCCCTGGGGGACTAGCACACAATGAGCAGTTCTTC. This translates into CASSPGGLAHNEQFF.

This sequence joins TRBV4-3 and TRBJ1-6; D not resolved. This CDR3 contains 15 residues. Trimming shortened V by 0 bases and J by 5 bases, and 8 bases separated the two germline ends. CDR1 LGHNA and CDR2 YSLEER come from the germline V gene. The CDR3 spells CASSQEKRNNSPLHF. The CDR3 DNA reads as TGCGCCAGCAGCCAAGAAAAGCGTAATAATTCACCCCTCCACTTT.

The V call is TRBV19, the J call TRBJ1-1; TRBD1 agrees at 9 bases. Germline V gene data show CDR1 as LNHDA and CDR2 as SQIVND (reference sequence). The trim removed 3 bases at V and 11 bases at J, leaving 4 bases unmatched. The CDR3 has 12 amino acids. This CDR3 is CASSITGGLAFF. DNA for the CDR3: TGTGCCAGTAGTATTACAGGGGGCCTGGCTTTCTTT.

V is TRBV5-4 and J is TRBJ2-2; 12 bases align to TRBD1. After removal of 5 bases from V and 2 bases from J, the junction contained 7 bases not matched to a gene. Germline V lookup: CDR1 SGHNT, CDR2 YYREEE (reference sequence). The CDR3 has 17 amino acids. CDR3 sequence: CASRLGGQGANTGELFF. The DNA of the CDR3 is TGTGCCAGCAGGCTGGGGGGACAGGGGGCCAACACCGGGGAGCTGTTTTTT.